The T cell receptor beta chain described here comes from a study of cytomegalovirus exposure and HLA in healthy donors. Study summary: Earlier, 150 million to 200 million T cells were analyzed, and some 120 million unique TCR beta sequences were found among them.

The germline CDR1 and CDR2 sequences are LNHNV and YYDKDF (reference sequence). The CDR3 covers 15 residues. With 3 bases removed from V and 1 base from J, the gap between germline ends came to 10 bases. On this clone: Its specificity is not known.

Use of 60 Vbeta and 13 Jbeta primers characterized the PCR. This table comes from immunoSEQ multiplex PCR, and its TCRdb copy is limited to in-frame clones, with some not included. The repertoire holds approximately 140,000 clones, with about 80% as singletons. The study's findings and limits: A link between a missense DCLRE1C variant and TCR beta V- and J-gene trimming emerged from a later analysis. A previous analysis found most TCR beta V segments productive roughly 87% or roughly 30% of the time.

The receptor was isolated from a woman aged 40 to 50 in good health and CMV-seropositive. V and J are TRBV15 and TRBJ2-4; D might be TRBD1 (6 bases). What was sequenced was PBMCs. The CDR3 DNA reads TGTGCCACCAGCAGCTCACAGGGTGCCAAAAACATTCAGTACTTC. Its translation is CATSSSQGAKNIQYF.